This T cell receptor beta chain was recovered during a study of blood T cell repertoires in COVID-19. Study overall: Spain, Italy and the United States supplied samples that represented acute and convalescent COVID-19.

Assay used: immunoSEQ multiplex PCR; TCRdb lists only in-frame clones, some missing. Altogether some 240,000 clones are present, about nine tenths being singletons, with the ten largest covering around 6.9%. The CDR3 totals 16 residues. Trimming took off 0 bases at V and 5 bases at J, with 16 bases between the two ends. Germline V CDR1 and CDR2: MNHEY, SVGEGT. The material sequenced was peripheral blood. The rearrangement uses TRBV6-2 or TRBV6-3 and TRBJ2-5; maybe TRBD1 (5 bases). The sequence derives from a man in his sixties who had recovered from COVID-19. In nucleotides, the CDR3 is TGTGCCAGCAGTTACTCGAATGTTGACAGTAGCGAGACCCAGTACTTC. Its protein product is CASSYSNVDSSETQYF.